The present entry profiles one T cell receptor (beta chain) with its context. What it binds is not known. The CDR3 extends over 12 amino acids. Germline V CDR1 and CDR2: MNHEY, SMNVEV (reference sequence). V lost 7 bases to trimming and J lost 9 bases, with 10 bases between them. The sample comes from a study of cytomegalovirus exposure and HLA in healthy donors. Findings of the study overall: An apparent linkage of common viral pathogens to several of the most significant clusters emerged in a later analysis.

A multiplex PCR was run with 60 Vbeta primers and 13 Jbeta primers. Libraries were prepared by immunoSEQ multiplex PCR; TCRdb keeps only in-frame clonotypes and omits some of them. This table holds some 130,000 clones. The V and J genes are TRBV27 and TRBJ1-6; no clear D gene. The sequencing input was PBMCs. The receptor comes from a man younger than 30 in good health and CMV-seronegative. The CDR3 protein is CASTEGGSPLHF. In DNA, the CDR3 is TGTGCCAGCACCGAGGGAGGTTCACCCCTCCACTTT.